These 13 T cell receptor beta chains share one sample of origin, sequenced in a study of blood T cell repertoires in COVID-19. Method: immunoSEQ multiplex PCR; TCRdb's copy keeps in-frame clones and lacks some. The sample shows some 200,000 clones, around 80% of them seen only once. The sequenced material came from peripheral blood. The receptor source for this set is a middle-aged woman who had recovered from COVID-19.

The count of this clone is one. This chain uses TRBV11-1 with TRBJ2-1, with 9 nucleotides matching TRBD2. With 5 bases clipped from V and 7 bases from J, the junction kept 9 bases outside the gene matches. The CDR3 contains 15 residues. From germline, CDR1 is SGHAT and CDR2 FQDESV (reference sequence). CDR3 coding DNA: TGTGCCAGCAGCCCCGGGACTAGCCTTGGGAATGAGCAGTTCTTC. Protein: CASSPGTSLGNEQFF.

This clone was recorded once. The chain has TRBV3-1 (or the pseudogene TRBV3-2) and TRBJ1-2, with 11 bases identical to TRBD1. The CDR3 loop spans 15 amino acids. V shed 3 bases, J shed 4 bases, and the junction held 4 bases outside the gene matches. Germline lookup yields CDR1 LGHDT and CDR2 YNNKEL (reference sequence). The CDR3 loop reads CASSHRTGGAYGYTF. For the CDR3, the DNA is TGTGCCAGCAGCCACCGGACAGGGGGCGCCTATGGCTACACCTTC.

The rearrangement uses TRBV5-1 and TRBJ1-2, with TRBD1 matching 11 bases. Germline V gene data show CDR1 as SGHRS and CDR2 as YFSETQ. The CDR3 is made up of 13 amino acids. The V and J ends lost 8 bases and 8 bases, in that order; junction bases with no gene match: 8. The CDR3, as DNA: TGCGCCAGTGCGGACAGGGGGCTTGGCGGCTACACCTTC. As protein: CASADRGLGGYTF.

The CDR3, as DNA: TGTGCCACCAGCAGAGGGGACAGGGGGCTAGGTCCTGAAGCTTTCTTT. It translates to CATSRGDRGLGPEAFF. The gene calls are TRBV15 and TRBJ1-1; 12 bases are a match to TRBD1. Germline V gives CDR1 LNHNV, CDR2 YYDKDF (reference sequence). The CDR3 covers 16 residues. Trimming at V came to 1 base and at J to 6 bases, leaving 6 bases not matched to a gene.

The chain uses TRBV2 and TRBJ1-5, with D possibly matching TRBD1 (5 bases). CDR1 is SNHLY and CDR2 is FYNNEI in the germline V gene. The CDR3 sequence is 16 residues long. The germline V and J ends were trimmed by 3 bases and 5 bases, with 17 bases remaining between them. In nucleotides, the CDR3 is TGTGCCAGCAGTGATACGCGGGACTTTAGGGATCAGCCCCAGCATTTT. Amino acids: CASSDTRDFRDQPQHF.

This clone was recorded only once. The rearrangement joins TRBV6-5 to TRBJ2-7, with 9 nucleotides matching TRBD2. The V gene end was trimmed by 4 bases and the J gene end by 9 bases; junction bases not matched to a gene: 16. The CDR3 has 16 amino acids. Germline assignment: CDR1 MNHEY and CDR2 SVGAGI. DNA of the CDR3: TGTGCCAGCAGTTTATCCGGGACTAGCATCGAATGGGGGCAGTACTTC. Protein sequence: CASSLSGTSIEWGQYF.

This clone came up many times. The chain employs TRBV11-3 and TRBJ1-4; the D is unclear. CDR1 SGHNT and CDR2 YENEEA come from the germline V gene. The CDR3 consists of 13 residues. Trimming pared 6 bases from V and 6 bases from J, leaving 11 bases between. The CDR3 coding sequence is TGTGCCAGCAGTTCCGTTGAGGATGAAAAACTGTTTTTT. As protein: CASSSVEDEKLFF.

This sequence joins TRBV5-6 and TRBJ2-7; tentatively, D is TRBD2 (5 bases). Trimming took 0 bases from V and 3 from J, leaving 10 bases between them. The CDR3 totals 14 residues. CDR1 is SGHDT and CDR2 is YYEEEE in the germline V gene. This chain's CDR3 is CASSLVGESYEQYF. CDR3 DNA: TGTGCCAGCAGCTTGGTTGGGGAGAGCTACGAGCAGTACTTC.

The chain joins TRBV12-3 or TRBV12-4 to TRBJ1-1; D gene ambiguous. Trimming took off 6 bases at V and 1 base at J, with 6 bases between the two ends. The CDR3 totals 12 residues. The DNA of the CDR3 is TGTGCCAGCAGGTACAGGAACACTGAAGCTTTCTTT. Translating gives CASRYRNTEAFF.

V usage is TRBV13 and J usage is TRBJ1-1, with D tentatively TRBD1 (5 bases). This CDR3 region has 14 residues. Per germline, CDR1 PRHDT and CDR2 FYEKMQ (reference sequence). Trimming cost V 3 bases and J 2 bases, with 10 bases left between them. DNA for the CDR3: TGTGCCAGCAGCTTGCAGGGATTTAACACTGAAGCTTTCTTT. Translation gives CASSLQGFNTEAFF.

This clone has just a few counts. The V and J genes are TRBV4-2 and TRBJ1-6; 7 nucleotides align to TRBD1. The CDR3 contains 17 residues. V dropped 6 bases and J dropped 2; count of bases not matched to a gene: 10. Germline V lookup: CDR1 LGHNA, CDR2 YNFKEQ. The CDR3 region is CASRQKTGTAYNSPLHF. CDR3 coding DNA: TGTGCCAGCAGACAGAAGACAGGGACAGCCTATAATTCACCCCTCCACTTT.

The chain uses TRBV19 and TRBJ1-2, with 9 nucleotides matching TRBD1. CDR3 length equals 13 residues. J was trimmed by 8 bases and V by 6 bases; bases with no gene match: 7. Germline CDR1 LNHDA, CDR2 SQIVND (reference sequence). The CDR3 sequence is CASSRRTGDGYTF. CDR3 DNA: TGTGCCAGTAGCCGTAGGACAGGGGACGGCTACACCTTC. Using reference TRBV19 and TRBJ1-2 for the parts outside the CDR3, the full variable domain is DGGITQSPKYLFRKEGQNVTLSCEQNLNHDAMYWYRQDPGQGLRLIYYSQIVNDFQKGDIAEGYSVSREKKESFPLTVTSAQKNPTAFYLCASSRRTGDGYTFGSGTRLTVV.

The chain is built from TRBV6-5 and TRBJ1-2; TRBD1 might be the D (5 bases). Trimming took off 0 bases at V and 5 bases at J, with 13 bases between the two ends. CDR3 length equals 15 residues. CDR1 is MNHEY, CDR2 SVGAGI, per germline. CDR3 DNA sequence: TGTGCCAGCAGTTACTCGGGGGGGGGAATATATGGCTACACCTTC. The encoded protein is CASSYSGGGIYGYTF.